Included here is one T cell receptor beta chain sequence, with context. This CDR3 has 11 amino acids. CDR1 is SNHLY, CDR2 FYNNEI, per germline. V was pared by 8 bases and J by 7 bases, with 8 bases between. TCRdb re-called the 5' RACE reads through MiXCR, storing one row per CDR3 protein. Here the sample spans about 8,200 distinct CDR3 sequences, about two thirds being singletons. The specimen sequenced was tumor-infiltrating naive CD4+ T cells sorted from the breast tumor. The subset denotes: naive CD4+ T cells, CD4+CD45RA+CD25-. The clonotype was recovered from a female donor with breast cancer. The chain carries TRBV2 and TRBJ2-2, with D possibly matching TRBD2 (6 bases). CDR3 sequence (DNA): TGTGCCAGCGGCGGGGTCGGGGAGCTGTTTTTT. It encodes CASGGVGELFF.